The 8 T cell receptor beta chains below all came from one sample that was sequenced in a study of coeliac disease (dated by TCRdb to 2021 to 2024). The method behind the library was the immunoSEQ multiplex PCR assay. TCRdb took over this immuneACCESS table, retaining in-frame rearrangements with V and J assigned. Such tables are incomplete; in checked studies, under half of the missing clones stem from an unresolved V gene, and the remainder is unexplained. The sample table contains around 9,000 clones; only one count was recorded for 67% of them. The ten largest clones capture 20% of the sample. The sequenced sample consisted of lamina propria lymphocytes from the gut. This sample's cell subset or site label indicates: lamina propria cell (LPC) fraction of small intestinal biopsy. The origin of the receptors is a woman aged 60-75 years with celiac disease.

The chain has TRBV9 and TRBJ1-1; D perhaps matches TRBD1 (5 bases). The germline gives CDR1 SGDLS, CDR2 YYNGEE. V was cut by 0 bases and J by 4 bases, with 10 bases left in between. The CDR3 runs 14 residues. This CDR3 reads CASSVEGVGTEAFF. CDR3 bases: TGTGCCAGCAGCGTAGAAGGGGTGGGCACTGAAGCTTTCTTT. Full variable domain (remainder filled in from reference TRBV9 and TRBJ1-1): DSGVTQTPKHLITATGQRVTLRCSPRSGDLSVYWYQQSLDQGLQFLIQYYNGEERAKGNILERFSAQQFPDLHSELNLSSLELGDSALYFCASSVEGVGTEAFFGQGTRLTVV.

The rearrangement joins TRBV7-9 to TRBJ2-1; the match to TRBD1 covers 7 bases. The ends lost 8 bases at V and 12 bases at J; junction bases unmatched: 16. The CDR3 consists of 14 residues. CDR1 SEHNR and CDR2 FQNEAQ come from the germline V gene (reference sequence). As DNA, the CDR3 is TGTGCCAGCGGAGCCGTTCAAAGGGGGCTGGGGCAGTTCTTC. It yields the protein CASGAVQRGLGQFF.

J is TRBJ1-4 and V is TRBV7-9; 8 bases fit TRBD1. V was pared by 5 bases and J by 14 bases, with 10 bases of the junction left unmatched. There are 13 residues in the CDR3. Germline CDR1 is SEHNR and CDR2 is FQNEAQ (reference sequence). The CDR3 sequence is CASSPGQGLGLFF. As DNA, the CDR3 is TGTGCCAGCAGCCCAGGACAGGGTTTAGGGCTGTTTTTT.

CDR3 DNA sequence: TGTGCCAGCAGCGAACATGTAGCTACCATACATCATAATTCACCCCTCCACTTT. Translated: CASSEHVATIHHNSPLHF. The rearrangement uses TRBV21-1 and TRBJ1-6. TRBV21-1 is classified as a pseudogene. The CDR3 length is 18 residues.

V and J are TRBV2 and TRBJ1-1; 7 bases line up with TRBD1. Germline V CDR1 and CDR2: SNHLY, FYNNEI. The CDR3 extends over 11 amino acids. Trimming at V came to 6 bases and at J to 5 bases, leaving 0 bases not matched to a gene. The CDR3 spells CASRQGTEAFF. The CDR3 DNA is TGTGCCAGCAGACAGGGGACTGAAGCTTTCTTT.

V usage is TRBV5-1 and J usage is TRBJ1-1; D not certain. There are 15 residues in the CDR3. The germline V gene encodes CDR1 SGHRS and CDR2 YFSETQ. V lost 6 bases, J lost 1 base, and 16 bases lay in between. CDR3 protein: CASTLSYRTNTEAFF. The CDR3 nucleotides are TGCGCCAGCACCTTAAGCTACAGAACGAACACTGAAGCTTTCTTT.

The J gene is TRBJ1-2, the V gene TRBV19, with 10 positions matching TRBD1. This CDR3 is built from 12 residues. The junction had 4 bases not matched to a gene; V was cut back by 7 bases and J by 8 bases. Germline CDR1 LNHDA, CDR2 SQIVND (reference sequence). The CDR3 DNA follows: TGTGCCAGTACCGGGACAGGGGCCGGCTACACCTTC. This sequence encodes CASTGTGAGYTF.

The chain carries TRBV5-6 and TRBJ2-1; possibly TRBD2 for D (5 bases). The CDR3 covers 15 residues. Germline loops: CDR1 SGHDT, CDR2 YYEEEE. With 0 bases removed from V and 1 base from J, the gap between germline ends came to 8 bases. The DNA of the CDR3 is TGTGCCAGCAGCTTGGGGAGGACTTCCTACAATGAGCAGTTCTTC. Protein product: CASSLGRTSYNEQFF.